The following is a T cell receptor beta chain sequence with its context. No antigen is known for it. Base-call qualities are not available, and no considerably larger clone is one nucleotide away. Preparation of the library involved the immunoSEQ multiplex PCR assay. For the multiplex PCR, a mixture combining 60 forward primers for TCR Vbeta segments and 13 reverse primers for TCR Jbeta segments was used. Amplification of the CDR3 region of rearranged TCR beta genes was performed with a multiplex PCR assay on genomic DNA. On the Illumina HiSeq System, the amplified TCR beta libraries were sequenced as 87-base-pair reads. In the paper's pipeline: A later analysis tallied around 80 million unique TCR beta chains across the roughly 610 repertoires, and about 12 million of those chains were shared by two or more donors. A nearest-neighbor algorithm error-corrected the raw reads and collapsed the reads into unique sequences, merging closely related sequences to remove PCR and sequencing errors. Alignment of CDR3 sequences to IMGT reference sequences was used to assign V, D and J gene segments. Each retained sequence needed at least a six-nucleotide match to both a V gene segment and a J gene segment. Rearrangements were classified as productive when the CDR3 lacked stop codons and remained in frame with V and J, and all other rearrangements were classified as non-productive. CDR3 was defined by IMGT convention, running from the second conserved V-encoded cysteine to the conserved J-encoded phenylalanine. Sequences without an unambiguous match to a single V gene segment were excluded from the earlier analysis of 450 to 650 of the donors. In an earlier analysis of 587 of the donors, a V segment was called functional when productive rearrangements were above 56.7%, and segregating when the standard deviation between donors exceeded 5%. A statistical classification framework was built for diagnosing cytomegalovirus status from the catalog of TCR beta chain sequences. V and J gene assignment, in a later analysis, came from comparing TCR nucleotide sequences with IMGT/GENE-DB human TR gene sequences. Using the TCRdist pipeline, a later analysis assigned CDR3 sequences along with most-parsimonious VDJ recombination scenarios. In a later analysis, each TCR beta chain was defined by its CDR3 amino acid sequence together with its V-gene family, and reads without a unique V-gene family were excluded. To address suspected cross-contamination and a sequencing artifact, a later analysis removed 592 highly shared, low-generation-probability nucleotide sequences. For each public chain, a later analysis derived a clonal expansion index from normalized ranks of inferred template counts within each repertoire. Generation probabilities in a later analysis came from a VDJ recombination model fitted to out-of-frame rearrangements, and those results were checked against IGoR. A later analysis scored TCR-TCR, TCR-HLA and TCR-CMV co-occurrence with hypergeometric tests, applying a repertoire-size bias correction to TCR pairs. In a later analysis, false discovery rates were estimated by permuting HLA or CMV assignments 20 times. In a later analysis, co-occurring TCRs were grouped using DBSCAN, with TCRdist sequence similarity added in when clustering inside HLA-allele-positive subsets. Co-occurrence clustering excluded repertoires with fewer than 30,000 or more than 120,000 public chains, plus five with anomalous nucleotide sharing. TCRdb took over this immuneACCESS table, retaining in-frame rearrangements with V and J assigned. Such tables are incomplete; in checked studies, under half of the missing clones stem from an unresolved V gene, and the remainder is unexplained. The V and J calls and clone size are taken from that table; D and trimming were inferred from the DNA. Across this sample there are some 250,000 clones, with around 80% seen only once. In total, the top ten clones hold around 8.3% of the sample.

The data originate from a study of cytomegalovirus exposure and HLA in healthy donors (TCRdb year 2017). A note on the overall study: An earlier analysis of 587 of the donors reported approximately 290 Gb of sequence data and some 120 million unique TCR beta sequences from around 200 million T cells. Donor age, sex, ethnicity and CMV serostatus were compiled together with the repertoire data. Among around 400 genotyped donors of the cohort, an average of approximately 240,000 unique TCR beta nucleotide sequences was sequenced per donor, of which about 19% were non-productive. The study profiled the T cell repertoires of about 720 subjects by immunosequencing and related them to cytomegalovirus serostatus. An early release that covered fewer than 800 HLA-typed donors contained about 300 gigabases of sequencing data and 80 million or so unique TCR sequences. To decide whether each TCR beta V gene segment behaved as functional or pseudogenic, an earlier analysis of some 600 of the donors relied on high-throughput TCR beta sequencing. HLA typing included class I and class II loci at four-digit resolution. The number of donors typed differed by locus, with 629-630 for A, B, C, DRB1 and DQB1, around 500 for DQA1, 600 to 610 for DPA1, and some 470 for DPB1. All discovery cohort repertoires had been generated on a single sequencing platform. A separate validation cohort of approximately 120 different subjects was used in addition to the 666-subject first cohort. High-throughput TCR immunosequencing, statistical association of individual TCRs with disease status, and machine learning were combined to predict cytomegalovirus infection status. In a later analysis, previously published TCR beta repertoires from more than 500 donors were re-analyzed and high-resolution HLA genotyping was added so that TCR occurrence patterns could be studied. The study was designed to test whether signatures of past pathogen exposure could be identified by cataloging public T cell receptors. A later genetic analysis used genome-wide SNP genotypes for about three fifths of the 666 donors, treating that subset as a discovery cohort. Among the roughly 430 genotyped donors, 81% belonged to the genetic ancestry cluster associated with self-reported Caucasian donors. The later analysis used no new phenotypic data to find candidate immune exposures, relying instead on TCR beta sequences and their occurrence across donors. Roughly 5 DR-DQ haplotypes were handled as single units for association and clustering because linkage in the cohort was strong. Results the study describes overall, beyond this receptor: The classifier was reported to diagnose cytomegalovirus status with high specificity and sensitivity in both the original cohort and the validation cohort. Specific HLA alleles were associated with around 18,000 TCR beta sequences at a false discovery rate of 0.05 in a later analysis. An association between a missense DCLRE1C variant and V-gene and J-gene trimming of TCR beta chains was found in a later genetic analysis and replicated in an independent cohort. The 87-base-pair reads could not distinguish some IMGT-functional V segments, including TRBV6-2 and TRBV6-3, so those segments were excluded. The authors suggested that the approach could potentially be extended to other disease states and immunological phenotypes. Compared with equally common non-associated chains, HLA-associated TCR beta chains in a later analysis were more clonally expanded and had lower generation probabilities. This cohort had only TCR beta chains sequenced, and the lack of alpha or paired-chain data limited which features could be detected. Across donors, most TCR sequences were observed very rarely, whereas some public TCRs were present in many individuals. A group of highly shared sequence variants was considered likely to be a technical artifact of the sequencing pipeline. Presence/absence analyses assumed roughly uniform sequencing depth across donors, an assumption that may not hold. A few of the identified cytomegalovirus-associated TCR beta chains were confirmed in vitro to be specific for cytomegalovirus antigens. Because counts were too low, about 18 rarely observed V segments, including chromosome 9 orphons, were excluded from the earlier analysis of about 500 of the donors. Correlated functional status among segregating V segments might be attributable to linkage disequilibrium, but an unknown experimental factor could not be ruled out. CMV serostatus was the only immune exposure information available for the cohort. Assigning TCR associations to individual alleles was difficult when HLA alleles, especially DR and DQ, strongly co-occurred. Because HLA typing was unavailable for some donors at each locus, only the typed subset was used in association tests. Broadly in line with IMGT annotations, most TCR beta V segments showed up in productive rearrangements about 90% or about 30% of the time in an earlier analysis of around 600 of the donors. In a later analysis, several top co-occurrence clusters were reported to appear linked to parvovirus B19, influenza, CMV and Epstein-Barr virus. A further reported finding was that TCR beta sequences accurately predicted the HLA-A and HLA-B alleles for most subjects in the first cohort. Most CMV-associated TCR beta chains appeared to be HLA-restricted in a later analysis, and the HLA associations seemed to be driven largely by CMV exposure. In a later analysis, TCR association rates were found to vary across HLA loci, with the most associated TCRs seen for DRB1 alleles and the fewest for HLA-C alleles. According to a later genetic analysis, donors in an Asian-associated ancestry cluster had fewer N-insertions in productive TCRs than the approximately 610-donor mean. In the study, 150 to 200 TCR beta chains were listed as associated with cytomegalovirus.

Trimming at the junction amounts to 4 bases on V and 2 bases on J, and the germline ends lie 12 bases apart. There are 14 amino acids in the CDR3, from cysteine to phenylalanine inclusive. Kept here is only the CDR3 DNA, which spans 42 bases and is read in frame from base 1. The germline V gene sets CDR1 to SGHRS and CDR2 to YFSETQ. The cohort was made up of approximately 670 healthy bone marrow donors. Cohort members were all nominally healthy when sampled, although unrecorded immune exposures were likely present. The donor was CMV seropositive and was included in the group of about 290 seropositive cohort members. Each donor provided a peripheral blood sample, and peripheral blood mononuclear cells were used for TCR beta sequencing. Genomic DNA was extracted from the blood cell samples with the Qiagen DNeasy Blood Extraction Kit.

Material: PBMCs. This receptor was taken from a woman aged 55-69 years in good health and CMV-seropositive. Recombination joined TRBV5-1 with TRBJ2-5, with TRBD2 tentatively as D gene (5 bases match). The nucleotides read TGCGCCAGCAGCCCGGGATCTATTCAAGAGACCCAGTACTTC. Translated, this gives CASSPGSIQETQYF. Joined to the reference TRBV5-1 and TRBJ2-5 proteins, this CDR3 gives the full variable domain: KAGVTQTPRYLIKTRGQQVTLSCSPISGHRSVSWYQQTPGQGLQFLFEYFSETQRNKGNFPGRFSGRQFSNSRSEMNVSTLELGDSALYLCASSPGSIQETQYFGPGTRLLVL.